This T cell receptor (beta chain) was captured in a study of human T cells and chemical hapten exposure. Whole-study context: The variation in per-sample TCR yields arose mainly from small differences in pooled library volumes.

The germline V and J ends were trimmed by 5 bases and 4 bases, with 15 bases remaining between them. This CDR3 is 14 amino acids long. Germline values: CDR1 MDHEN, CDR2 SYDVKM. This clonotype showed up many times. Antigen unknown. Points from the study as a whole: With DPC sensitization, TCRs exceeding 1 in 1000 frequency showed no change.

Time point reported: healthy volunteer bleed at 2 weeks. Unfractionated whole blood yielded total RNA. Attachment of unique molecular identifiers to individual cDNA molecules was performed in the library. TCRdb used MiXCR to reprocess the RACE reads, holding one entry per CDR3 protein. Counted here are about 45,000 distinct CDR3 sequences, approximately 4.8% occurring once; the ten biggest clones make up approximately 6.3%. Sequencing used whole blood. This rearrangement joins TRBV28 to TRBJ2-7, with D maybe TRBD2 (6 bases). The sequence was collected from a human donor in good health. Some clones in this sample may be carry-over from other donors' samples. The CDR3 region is CASSRERLAYEQYF. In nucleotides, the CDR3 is TGTGCCAGCAGTCGAGAGCGGCTAGCGTACGAGCAGTACTTC. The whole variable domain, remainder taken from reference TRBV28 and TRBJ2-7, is DVKVTQSSRYLVKRTGEKVFLECVQDMDHENMFWYRQDPGLGLRLIYFSYDVKMKEKGDIPEGYSVSREKKERFSLILESASTNQTSMYLCASSRERLAYEQYFGPGTRLTVT.